A single sample gave rise to the 3 T cell receptor beta chains below, sequenced in a study of response to subunit inactivated influenza vaccine. TCRdb used MiXCR to reprocess the RT-PCR reads, holding one entry per CDR3 protein. This table holds 200,000 to 300,000 distinct CDR3 sequences, approximately 12% found once. The sample consisted of non-naive T cells sorted from PBMCs, taken 14 to 15 days before vaccination. The receptors here all came from a man aged 50 to 59 who received an inactivated influenza vaccine.

V usage is TRBV28 and J usage is TRBJ2-7, with 8 bases that match TRBD1. V shed 6 bases, J shed 7 bases, and the junction held 8 bases outside the gene matches. CDR3 length: 13 residues. Germline CDR1 is MDHEN and CDR2 is SYDVKM. CDR3 DNA sequence: TGTGCCAGCAGATTGGGACAGGTTCGAGAGCAGTACTTC. Its translation: CASRLGQVREQYF.

This sequence joins TRBV5-5 and TRBJ2-5, with 9 bases identical to TRBD1. The CDR3 spans 15 residues. Trimming cost V 1 base and J 4 bases; bases outside gene matches: 5. Germline lookup yields CDR1 SGHKS and CDR2 YYEKEE (reference sequence). The CDR3 spells CASSLRGQGGETQYF. The CDR3 nucleotides read TGTGCCAGCAGCTTGAGGGGACAGGGTGGAGAGACCCAGTACTTC.

The genes are TRBV5-5 and TRBJ1-6, with D possibly being TRBD1 (6 bases). V was cut by 1 base and J by 8 bases, with 10 bases left in between. Germline V gene sequence: CDR1 SGHKS, CDR2 YYEKEE (reference sequence). This CDR3 is built from 14 residues. CDR3 region: CASSLTGPHSPLHF. CDR3 nucleotides: TGTGCCAGCAGCTTGACAGGGCCGCATTCACCCCTCCACTTT. Based on the CDR3 plus reference TRBV5-5 and TRBJ1-6, the full variable domain is DAGVTQSPTHLIKTRGQQVTLRCSPISGHKSVSWYQQVLGQGPQFIFQYYEKEERGRGNFPDRFSARQFPNYSSELNVNALLLGDSALYLCASSLTGPHSPLHFGNGTRLTVT.